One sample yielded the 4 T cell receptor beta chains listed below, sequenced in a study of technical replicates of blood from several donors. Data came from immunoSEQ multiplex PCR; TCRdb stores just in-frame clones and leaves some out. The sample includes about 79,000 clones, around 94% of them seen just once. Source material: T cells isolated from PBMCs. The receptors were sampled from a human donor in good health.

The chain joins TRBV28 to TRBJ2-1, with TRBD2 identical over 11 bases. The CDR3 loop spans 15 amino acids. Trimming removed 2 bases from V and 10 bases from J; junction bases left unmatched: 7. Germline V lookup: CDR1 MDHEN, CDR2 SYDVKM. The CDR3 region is CASSLPLAGGTEQFF. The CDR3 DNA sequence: TGTGCCAGCAGTTTACCGCTAGCGGGAGGAACCGAGCAGTTCTTC.

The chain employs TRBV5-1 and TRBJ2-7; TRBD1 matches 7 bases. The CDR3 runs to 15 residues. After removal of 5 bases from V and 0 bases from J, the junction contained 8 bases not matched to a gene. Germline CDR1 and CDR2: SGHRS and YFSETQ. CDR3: CASSLRGRDSYEQYF. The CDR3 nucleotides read TGCGCCAGCAGTCTGAGGGGGCGCGACTCCTACGAGCAGTACTTC. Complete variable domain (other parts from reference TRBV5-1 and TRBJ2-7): KAGVTQTPRYLIKTRGQQVTLSCSPISGHRSVSWYQQTPGQGLQFLFEYFSETQRNKGNFPGRFSGRQFSNSRSEMNVSTLELGDSALYLCASSLRGRDSYEQYFGPGTRLTVT.

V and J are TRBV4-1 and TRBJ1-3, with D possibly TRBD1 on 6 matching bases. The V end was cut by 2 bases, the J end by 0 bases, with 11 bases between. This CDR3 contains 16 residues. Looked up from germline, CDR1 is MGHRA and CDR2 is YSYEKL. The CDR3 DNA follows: TGCGCCAGCAGCCAAACCCAGGGGAGCTCTGGAAACACCATATATTTT. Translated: CASSQTQGSSGNTIYF.

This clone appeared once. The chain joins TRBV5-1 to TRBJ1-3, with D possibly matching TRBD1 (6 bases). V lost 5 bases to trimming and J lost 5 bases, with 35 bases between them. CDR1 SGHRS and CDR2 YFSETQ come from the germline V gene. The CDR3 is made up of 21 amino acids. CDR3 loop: CASRPLGGDTKGFFDRNTIYF. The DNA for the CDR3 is TGCGCCAGCAGACCCCTCGGGGGGGACACAAAGGGGTTTTTCGATCGAAACACCATATATTTT.